The sequence of this T cell receptor beta chain was determined in a study of OX40 agonist ivuxolimab in advanced cancers. About the investigation overall: The costimulatory receptor OX40 (CD134) was targeted by ivuxolimab, a fully human IgG2 agonistic monoclonal antibody. Intravenous ivuxolimab was administered to patients every 2 weeks at six dose levels: 0.01, 0.1, 0.3, 1.5, 3 and 10 mg/kg. Of the approximately 50 dose-escalation patients, hepatocellular carcinoma was present in 19, melanoma in about 15, renal cell carcinoma in 9 and head and neck cancer in 9. In the dose-escalation cohort, approximately 82% of patients were male, and the mean age was about 55 years, with a range of roughly 23 to 85. Patients were allowed to have had prior anti-PD-1, anti-PD-L1 or anti-CTLA-4 therapy, and less than 45% of the dose-escalation patients had previously received checkpoint inhibitors. Three dose-escalation patients achieved partial responses, one with hepatocellular carcinoma and two with cutaneous melanoma. Peripheral TCRbeta sequencing aimed to test whether ivuxolimab altered TCR sequence diversity and caused clonal T-cell expansion. The monotherapy dose-escalation portion (N ≈ 52 patients) of the phase I ivuxolimab trial is reported in the paper. Results and caveats for the whole study, not just this receptor: At doses from 0.1 to 3.0 mg/kg, clonal expansion was seen in both CD4+ and CD8+ blood T cells between baseline and week 6. In the 0.1-3.0 mg/kg groups, partial responders had among the lowest normalized peripheral clonal expansion, particularly in CD8+ T cells. Low levels of normalized T-cell clonal expansion were also seen in some patients who did not respond. The antigen specificity of the peripheral T cells that underwent clonal expansion was not determined. After ivuxolimab, CD8+ T cells had more expanded clones than CD4+ T cells on average.

To sequence the TCRbeta CDR3 region, genomic DNA was isolated from the sorted cells. The immunoSEQ Assay was used to sequence the TCRbeta CDR3 regions. TCRdb mirrors the immuneACCESS table, restricted to in-frame sequences. Some clones are absent from its copies; in checked studies, under half trace to an unresolved V gene, and the reason for the others is unknown. The sample yields some 21,000 clones; around 80% were counted once. Around 26% of the sample goes to the ten largest clones. The trial excluded patients who had a history of autoimmune disease or were on systemic immunosuppression. Peripheral blood for TCR sequencing was drawn from every dose cohort at baseline, at cycle 4 day 1 and at cycle 7 day 1. The samples were taken from a phase I, first-in-human, multicenter, open-label dose-escalation trial of ivuxolimab. Adults with locally advanced or metastatic melanoma, renal cell carcinoma, hepatocellular carcinoma or head and neck squamous cell carcinoma were enrolled in the trial. CD4+ and CD8+ T cells were sorted separately from peripheral blood before TCR sequencing.

The CDR3 has 14 amino acids, counting the end cysteine and phenylalanine. The sequence is cut down to CDR3 DNA, 42 bases in frame from base 1. The CDR1 and CDR2 encoded by the germline V gene are SGHVS and FQNEAQ. V is cut by 1 base and J by 6 bases, and the space between the germline ends is 11 bases. As concerns this clone: The antigen this receptor binds is unknown. No quality values exist for individual bases; no much larger clone is one base distant.

The receptor comes from an adult with an advanced solid tumor such as melanoma, head and neck, liver or kidney cancer. The chain was built from TRBV7-8 and TRBJ2-3, and perhaps TRBD1 as D gene, on 5 matching bases. The sequences come from CD4+ or CD8+ T cells sorted from blood, collected in a trial of the OX40 agonist ivuxolimab. The nucleotide sequence reads TGTGCCAGCAGCTTAGAACCAGGGTGGGATACGCAGTATTTT. It encodes CASSLEPGWDTQYF.